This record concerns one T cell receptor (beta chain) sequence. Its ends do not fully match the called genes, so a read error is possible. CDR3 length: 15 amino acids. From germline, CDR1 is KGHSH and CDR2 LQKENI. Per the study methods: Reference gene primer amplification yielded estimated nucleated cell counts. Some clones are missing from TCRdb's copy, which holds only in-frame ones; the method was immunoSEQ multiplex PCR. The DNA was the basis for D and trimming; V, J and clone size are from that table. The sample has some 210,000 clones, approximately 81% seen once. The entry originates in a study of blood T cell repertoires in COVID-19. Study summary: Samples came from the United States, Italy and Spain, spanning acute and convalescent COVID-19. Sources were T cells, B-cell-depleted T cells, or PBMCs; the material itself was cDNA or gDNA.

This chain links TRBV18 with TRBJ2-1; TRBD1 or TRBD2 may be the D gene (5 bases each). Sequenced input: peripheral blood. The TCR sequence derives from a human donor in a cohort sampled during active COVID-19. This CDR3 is CASSTPGSSYNEQFF. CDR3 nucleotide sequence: TGTGCCAGCTCAACACCAGGGAGCTCCTACAATGAGCAGTTCTTC.